The sequence of this T cell receptor beta chain was determined in a study of blood T cell repertoires in COVID-19. Germline CDR1 is MGHRA and CDR2 is YSYEKL. The CDR3 runs 15 residues. The ends were cut back, 1 base at V and 9 bases at J, with 16 bases in the middle. This clone was seen more than once but under ten times. Using immunoSEQ multiplex PCR, the repertoire was profiled, and TCRdb retains in-frame clones only, with some absent. The table records about 370,000 clones, around 92% of them present only once. The TCR was taken from a woman aged 25 to 39 with COVID-19, enrolled during active disease. The material sequenced was peripheral blood. The chain combines TRBV4-1 with TRBJ2-1; a weak D match, TRBD2 (6 bases). This CDR3 is CASSQASFWGVEQFF. Here the CDR3 DNA reads TGCGCCAGCAGCCAAGCGTCGTTCTGGGGGGTTGAGCAGTTCTTC.